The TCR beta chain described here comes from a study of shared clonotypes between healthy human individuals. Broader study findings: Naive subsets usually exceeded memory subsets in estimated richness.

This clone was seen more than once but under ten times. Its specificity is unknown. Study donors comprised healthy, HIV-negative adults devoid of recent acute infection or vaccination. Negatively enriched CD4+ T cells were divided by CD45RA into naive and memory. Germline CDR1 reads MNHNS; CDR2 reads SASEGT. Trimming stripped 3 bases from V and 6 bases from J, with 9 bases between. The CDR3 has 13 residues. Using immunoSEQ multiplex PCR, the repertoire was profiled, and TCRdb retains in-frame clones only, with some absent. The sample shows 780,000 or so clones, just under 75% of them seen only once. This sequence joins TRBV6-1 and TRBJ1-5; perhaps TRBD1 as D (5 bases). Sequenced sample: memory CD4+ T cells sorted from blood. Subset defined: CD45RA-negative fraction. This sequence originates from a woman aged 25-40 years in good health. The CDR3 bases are TGTGCCAGCAGTGACAGGGAGGTTCAGCCCCAGCATTTT. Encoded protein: CASSDREVQPQHF.